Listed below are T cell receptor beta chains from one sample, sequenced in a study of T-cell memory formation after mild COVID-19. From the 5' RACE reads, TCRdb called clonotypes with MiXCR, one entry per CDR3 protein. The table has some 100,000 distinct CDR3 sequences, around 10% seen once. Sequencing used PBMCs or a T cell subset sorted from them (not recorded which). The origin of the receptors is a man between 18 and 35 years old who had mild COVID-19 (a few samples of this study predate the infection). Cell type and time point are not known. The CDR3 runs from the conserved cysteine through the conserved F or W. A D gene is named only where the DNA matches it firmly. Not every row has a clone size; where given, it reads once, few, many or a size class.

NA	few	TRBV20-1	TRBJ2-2	TGCAGTGCCGCCGGGACAACTAACACCGGGGAGCTGTTTTTT	CSAAGTTNTGELFF
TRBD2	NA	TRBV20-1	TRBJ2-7	TGCAGTGCTAGAGCGGGGGGGCCATCCTACGAGCAGTACTTC	CSARAGGPSYEQYF
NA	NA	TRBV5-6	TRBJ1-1	TGTGCCAGCAGCTTGGCGGGAAGAGGGAGAGACACTGAAGCTTTCTTT	CASSLAGRGRDTEAFF
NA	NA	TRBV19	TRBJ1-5	TGTGCCAGTAGTATGCTCCTCTATAGCAATCAGCCCCAGCATTTT	CASSMLLYSNQPQHF
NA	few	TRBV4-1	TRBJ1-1	TGCGCCAGCAGCCAGTATTACACAGAGATGATGAACACTGAAGCTTTCTTT	CASSQYYTEMMNTEAFF
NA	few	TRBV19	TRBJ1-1	TGTGCCAGTAAACTTTTAATAGACATGAACACTGAAGCTTTCTTT	CASKLLIDMNTEAFF
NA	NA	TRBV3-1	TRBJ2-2	TGTGCCAGCAGCCAAGAGATCGGCAGGGCGACCGGGGAGCTGTTTTTT	CASSQEIGRATGELFF
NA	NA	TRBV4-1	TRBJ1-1	TGCGCCAGCAGACTCAGGGTATCGGGCACTGAAGCTTTCTTT	CASRLRVSGTEAFF
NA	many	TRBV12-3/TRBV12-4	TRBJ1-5	TGTGCCAGCAGTTTCGGATTGGAGCCCCAGCATTTT	CASSFGLEPQHF
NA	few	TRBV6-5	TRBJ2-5	TGTGCCAGCCTACCCCTGGGACACACAAACCAAGAGACCCAGTACTTC	CASLPLGHTNQETQYF
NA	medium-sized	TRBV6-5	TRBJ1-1	TGTGCCAGCAGTTACTACCCCGGTCGGGGCACTGAAGCTTTCTTT	CASSYYPGRGTEAFF
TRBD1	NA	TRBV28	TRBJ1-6	TGTGCCAGCAGTTTGACAGGGGGCGTGAATTCACCCCTCCACTTT	CASSLTGGVNSPLHF
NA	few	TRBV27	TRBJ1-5	TGTGCCAGCGGACACGATACCAATCAGCCCCAGCATTTT	CASGHDTNQPQHF
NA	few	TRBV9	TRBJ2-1	TGTGCCAGCAGCGTAGTAGCCCATGGAAGCTCCTACAATGAGCAGTTCTTC	CASSVVAHGSSYNEQFF
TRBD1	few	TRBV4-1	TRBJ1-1	TGCGCCAGCAGCTACGACCCGACAGGGATAACTGAAGCTTTCTTT	CASSYDPTGITEAFF
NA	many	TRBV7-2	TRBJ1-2	TGTGCCAGCAGCTTAGTTCGTGCGGAGTTCAGAGGCTACACCTTC	CASSLVRAEFRGYTF
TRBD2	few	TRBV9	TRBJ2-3	TGTGCCAGCAGCGTAAGCCCTAGCGGAGGACCAAGCACAGATACGCAGTATTTT	CASSVSPSGGPSTDTQYF
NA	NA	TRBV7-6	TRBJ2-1	TGTGCCAGCAGCCGGACGGGGTCGGCTAAGGATGAGCAGTTCTTC	CASSRTGSAKDEQFF
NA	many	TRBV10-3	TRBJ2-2	TGTGCCATCAGTGAGATGACAACGAACACCGGGGAGCTGTTTTTT	CAISEMTTNTGELFF
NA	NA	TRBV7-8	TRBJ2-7	TGTGCCAGCAGCTTAGCCGGGGGTACGGGCTACGAGCAGTACTTC	CASSLAGGTGYEQYF
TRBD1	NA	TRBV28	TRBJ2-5	TGTGCCAGCAGTTCCCGCCGACAGGGGGGCCAAGAGACCCAGTACTTC	CASSSRRQGGQETQYF
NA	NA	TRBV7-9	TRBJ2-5	TGTGCCAGCAGCTTAGTCGGCACCTCAAAGTACTTC	CASSLVGTSKYF
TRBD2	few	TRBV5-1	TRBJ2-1	TGCGCCAGCAGCTGGCAAGCGGGGGGCCGATCCTACAATGAGCAGTTCTTC	CASSWQAGGRSYNEQFF
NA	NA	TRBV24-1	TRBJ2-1	TGTGCCACCAGTGGAAAGTACAATGAGCAGTTCTTC	CATSGKYNEQFF
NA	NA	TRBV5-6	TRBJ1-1	TGTGCCAGCAGCTATATCCAGGGGAACACTGAAGCTTTCTTT	CASSYIQGNTEAFF
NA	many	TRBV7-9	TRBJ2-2	TGTGCCAGCAGCTTACCTCCGGGACTCCAAACCGGGGAGCTGTTTTTT	CASSLPPGLQTGELFF
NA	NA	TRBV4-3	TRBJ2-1	TGCGCCAGCAGCCAAGAGGCCAGGAGCAATGAGCAGTTCTTC	CASSQEARSNEQFF
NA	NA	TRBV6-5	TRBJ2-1	TGTGCCAGCAGTTACAGTTTCGGGGGTGAGCAGTTCTTC	CASSYSFGGEQFF
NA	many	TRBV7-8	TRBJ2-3	TGTGCCAGCAGTCAAGGAGATACGCAGTATTTT	CASSQGDTQYF
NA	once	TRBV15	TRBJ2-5	TGTGCCACCAGCAGAAATAGACAGCCTCAAGAGACCCAGTACTTC	CATSRNRQPQETQYF
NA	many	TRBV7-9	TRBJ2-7	TGTGCCAGCAGCTTAGTGGGTGGTGGGGCCTACGAGCAGTACTTC	CASSLVGGGAYEQYF
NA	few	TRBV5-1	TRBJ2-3	TGCGCCAGCACCTCTTTCAGGGGCTCCACAGATACGCAGTATTTT	CASTSFRGSTDTQYF
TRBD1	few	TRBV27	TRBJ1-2	TGTGCCAGCAGTCCGGGACAGGGGGCGGCGAGCTATGGCTACACCTTC	CASSPGQGAASYGYTF
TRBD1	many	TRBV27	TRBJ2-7	TGTGCCAGCAGTCCCGGACAGGGGGCCTTTGAGCAGTACTTC	CASSPGQGAFEQYF
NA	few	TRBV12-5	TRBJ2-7	TGTGCTAGTGGTTTGGTAGAGGACGAGCAGTACTTC	CASGLVEDEQYF
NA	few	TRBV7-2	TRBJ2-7	TGTGCCAGCAGCTTAGAAGGGCGTGGGGAGCAGTACTTC	CASSLEGRGEQYF
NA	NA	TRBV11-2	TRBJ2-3	TGTGCCAGCAGCTTAGCCTTTTCCGAAGGGGATACGCAGTATTTT	CASSLAFSEGDTQYF